Below, 9 T cell receptor beta chains from the same sample are listed, as sequenced in a study of human T cells and chemical hapten exposure. Time point noted: patch test 3, about 24 weeks after DPC sensitization. Documented treatment: therapeutic diphenylcyclopropenone sensitization with weekly scalp DPC. TCRdb used MiXCR to reprocess the RACE reads, holding one entry per CDR3 protein. The sample has 150,000 to 200,000 distinct CDR3 sequences; about 25% are singletons. This specimen was whole blood, taken in connection with sensitization to the hapten diphenylcyclopropenone (DPC). The receptors derive from a woman aged 40 to 50 with alopecia areata. Some clones in this sample may be carry-over from other donors' samples.

The chain is built from TRBV29-1 and TRBJ1-1; D possibly corresponds to TRBD1 (5 bases). Germline lookup yields CDR1 SQVTM and CDR2 ANQGSEA. Trimming removed 4 bases at V and 13 bases at J, with 16 bases between. The CDR3 spans 11 residues. CDR3 protein: CSVGGVPGGFF. The CDR3 bases are TGCAGCGTTGGGGGGGTCCCCGGAGGTTTCTTT.

This clonotype has only a few counts. The chain carries TRBV20-1 and TRBJ2-7; 8 bases align to TRBD1. V lost 5 bases to trimming and J lost 4 bases; unmatched junction nucleotides: 10. Germline CDR1 reads DFQATT; CDR2 reads SNEGSKA (reference sequence). This CDR3 comprises 14 residues. The DNA of the CDR3 is TGCAGTGCTCACAGGGGGTCCGTAGGTTACGAGCAGTACTTC. It is translated as CSAHRGSVGYEQYF.

This clonotype was detected only a few times. This chain links TRBV10-3 with TRBJ2-7; D tentatively fits TRBD1 or TRBD2 (7 bases each). CDR3 length equals 15 residues. Germline CDR1 ENHRY, CDR2 SYGVKD. The V end was cut by 2 bases, the J end by 5 bases, with 16 bases between. The CDR3 DNA follows: TGTGCCATCAGTGAGCGGGACAGCCGGGGGGACGAGCAGTACTTC. It yields the protein CAISERDSRGDEQYF.

The V gene is TRBV6-5, the J gene TRBJ1-6, with 8 bases fitting TRBD1. V shed 0 bases, J shed 7 bases, and the junction held 5 bases outside the gene matches. Germline values: CDR1 MNHEY, CDR2 SVGAGI. The CDR3 runs to 16 residues. The chain's CDR3 is CASSYSRQGINSPLHF. CDR3 coding DNA: TGTGCCAGCAGTTACTCGCGACAGGGGATAAATTCACCCCTCCACTTT.

This clonotype occurred many times. This chain uses TRBV28 with TRBJ2-7; 8 bases are a match to TRBD2. J lost 1 base, V lost 4 bases, and 18 bases had no gene match. CDR3 length: 19 residues. Germline CDR1 is MDHEN and CDR2 is SYDVKM. For the CDR3, the DNA is TGTGCCAGCAGTTGGTTAGCGGGAAGGTCGACCCTAAGGTCCTACGAGCAGTACTTC. It translates to CASSWLAGRSTLRSYEQYF.

The chain recombines TRBV7-2 with TRBJ2-5, with 7 bases fitting TRBD2. After removal of 5 bases from V and 2 bases from J, the junction contained 5 bases not matched to a gene. This CDR3 has 14 amino acids. Germline CDR1 reads SGHTA; CDR2 reads FQGNSA. For the CDR3, the DNA is TGTGCCAGCAGCCCTGGGGGGGGTCAAGAGACCCAGTACTTC. Its translation: CASSPGGGQETQYF.

J is TRBJ2-2 and V is TRBV7-2, with D uncertain. Trimming removed 4 bases from V and 8 bases from J, with 11 bases in between. Germline CDR1 is SGHTA and CDR2 is FQGNSA. The CDR3 totals 13 residues. CDR3 region: CASSSALGGELFF. The CDR3 DNA reads as TGTGCCAGCAGCTCGGCCCTTGGGGGGGAGCTGTTTTTT. Based on the CDR3 plus reference TRBV7-2 and TRBJ2-2, the full variable domain is GAGVSQSPSNKVTEKGKDVELRCDPISGHTALYWYRQSLGQGLEFLIYFQGNSAPDKSGLPSDRFSAERTGGSVSTLTIQRTQQEDSAVYLCASSSALGGELFFGEGSRLTVL.

The table lists this clonotype with a few counts. The rearrangement uses TRBV28 and TRBJ2-5, with TRBD2 as a possible D gene (6 bases). Germline CDR1 is MDHEN and CDR2 is SYDVKM. This CDR3 comprises 12 residues. V lost 8 bases and J 7 bases, leaving 14 bases between the germline ends. The CDR3 nucleotides read TGTGCCAGCGGAACTAGCTCCGGGACCCAGTACTTC. This encodes CASGTSSGTQYF.

This clonotype has at least ten counts. The J gene is TRBJ2-3, the V gene TRBV6-1; no clear D. Trimming left V 1 base short and J 0 bases short, with 5 bases between. CDR3 length: 14 amino acids. CDR1 and CDR2 (germline): MNHNS, SASEGT. The CDR3 DNA follows: TGTGCCAGCAGTGAAGTGGGGAGCACAGATACGCAGTATTTT. As protein: CASSEVGSTDTQYF.